These 24 T cell receptor beta chains were sequenced from one sample in a study of blood T cells in healthy people across ages. The authors ran a second PCR of about 6 to 12 cycles using a sample-barcoded 5' primer and a J-beta primer mix. From the 5' RACE reads, TCRdb called clonotypes with MiXCR, one entry per CDR3 protein. The data contain fewer than 900,000 distinct CDR3 sequences, about 40% of them seen just once; the ten biggest clones take up about 20%. The specimen was blood. The receptors were gathered from a woman aged 55-69 years in good health.

The chain couples TRBV7-3 to TRBJ1-2; 7 bases are a match to TRBD1. V lost 5 bases, J lost 8 bases, and 8 bases stayed unmatched. Germline-derived CDR1 and CDR2 are SGHTA and FQGTGA. The CDR3 runs to 13 residues. CDR3 region: CASSRQGQRGYTF. The CDR3 region has the DNA TGTGCCAGCAGCCGCCAGGGACAGAGGGGCTACACCTTC.

This clonotype was detected only a few times. The V call is TRBV3-1, the J call TRBJ2-7, with 8 bases aligning to TRBD1. Germline V gene data show CDR1 as LGHDT and CDR2 as YNNKEL (reference sequence). Germline trimming cut 8 bases from V and 4 bases from J; bases unmatched to any gene: 7. CDR3 length: 13 residues. The CDR3, as DNA: TGTGCCAGCGCCAGGACAGGGACGTACGAGCAGTACTTC. Translating it yields CASARTGTYEQYF.

As regards this clonotype: A much bigger clone sits one base away, suggesting this may be a read error. This chain connects TRBV12-3 or TRBV12-4 to TRBJ2-1; 8 bases fit TRBD2. Trimming took 2 bases from V and 13 from J; bases not matched to a gene: 16. The CDR3 contains 16 residues. The CDR3 sequence is CASSLWGLEGGETQFF. The CDR3 DNA reads as TGTGCCAGCAGTTTATGGGGACTAGAAGGAGGGGAGACCCAGTTCTTC.

The CDR3 loop is CSVGGGRDTQYF. CDR3 DNA: TGCAGCGTCGGCGGGGGACGAGATACGCAGTACTTC. V and J are TRBV29-1 and TRBJ2-5; 7 nucleotides agree with TRBD2. V lost 6 bases and J lost 11; bases outside the gene matches: 12. The CDR3 is made up of 12 amino acids. Germline loops: CDR1 SQVTM, CDR2 ANQGSEA.

V gene TRBV3-1 combines with J gene TRBJ2-6; 11 nucleotides line up with TRBD2. V dropped 2 bases and J dropped 0; count of bases not matched to a gene: 0. Germline CDR1 and CDR2: LGHDT and YNNKEL (reference sequence). The CDR3 has 17 amino acids. The DNA of the CDR3 is TGTGCCAGCAGCCAACTAGCGGGAGGCTCTGGGGCCAACGTCCTGACTTTC. This encodes CASSQLAGGSGANVLTF.

The rearrangement uses TRBV29-1 and TRBJ2-7, with 8 bases aligning to TRBD1. The end of the DNA fits TRBJ2-5 better, so the J call may be wrong. The CDR3 loop spans 13 amino acids. Germline V gene sequence: CDR1 SQVTM, CDR2 ANQGSEA. In nucleotides, the CDR3 is TGCAGCGTTGGAGGGCAGGGGGCTGGGACCCAGTACTTC. The encoded protein is CSVGGQGAGTQYF.

This chain joins TRBV27 and TRBJ1-1, with a possible D match to TRBD1 (6 bases). Deletions cut 3 bases from V and 4 bases from J, with 18 bases between. The germline V gene encodes CDR1 MNHEY and CDR2 SMNVEV (reference sequence). The CDR3 runs to 16 residues. The CDR3 here is CASSLGGGRVRTEAFF. The CDR3 DNA sequence: TGTGCCAGCAGTTTGGGAGGGGGACGGGTTCGCACTGAAGCTTTCTTT.

The J gene is TRBJ2-7, the V gene TRBV3-1; D may be TRBD2 (6 bases). The CDR3 covers 15 residues. The V and J ends lost 3 bases and 5 bases respectively, with 17 bases between them. Germline V gives CDR1 LGHDT, CDR2 YNNKEL (reference sequence). CDR3: CASSHPPGLRNEQYF. The CDR3 DNA reads as TGTGCCAGCAGCCATCCTCCGGGACTTCGGAACGAGCAGTACTTC.

The rearrangement links TRBV11-2 to TRBJ2-1, with D unclear. This CDR3 spans 14 amino acids. CDR1 and CDR2 (germline): SGHAT, FQNNGV. Trimming pared 0 bases from V and 6 bases from J, leaving 9 bases between. Written as DNA, the CDR3 is TGTGCCAGCAGCTTAGAAAGAATTGGCAATGAGCAGTTCTTC. Translated, it gives CASSLERIGNEQFF.

Remarks on this clonotype: At one end, the junction sequence differs from germline, possibly due to a read error. The chain joins TRBV7-9 to TRBJ2-5; the D gene is possibly TRBD2 (5 bases). CDR3 length equals 17 residues. Germline V gene data show CDR1 as SEHNR and CDR2 as FQNEAQ (reference sequence). CDR3 in DNA: TGTGCCGGCAGCCTCGTGAGGGTACGGGATAACCAAGAGACCCAGTACTTC. Amino acid sequence: CAGSLVRVRDNQETQYF.

The J gene is TRBJ2-3, the V gene TRBV4-2; 9 bases line up with TRBD2. The germline V gene encodes CDR1 LGHNA and CDR2 YNFKEQ. The CDR3 sequence is 17 residues long. V shed 5 bases, J shed 6 bases, and the junction held 15 bases outside the gene matches. The CDR3 bases are TGTGCCAGCAGCTTCCCCGAAGAGCGGGGGGAGTCCGATACGCAGTATTTT. Protein product: CASSFPEERGESDTQYF.

V gene TRBV20-1 combines with J gene TRBJ2-5, with D unresolved. Germline CDR1 reads DFQATT; CDR2 reads SNEGSKA (reference sequence). V gave up 4 bases and J gave up 5 bases, with 11 bases separating them. This CDR3 region has 12 residues. The CDR3 DNA reads as TGCAGTGCTAAAAGATTGCTGGAGACCCAGTACTTC. Protein product: CSAKRLLETQYF.

The chain has TRBV7-2 and TRBJ2-1; TRBD1 aligns across 7 bases. The CDR3 totals 13 residues. Trimming at V came to 3 bases and at J to 14 bases, leaving 10 bases not matched to a gene. The germline V gene has CDR1 SGHTA and CDR2 FQGNSA. Written as DNA, the CDR3 is TGTGCCAGCAGCTTCACGAGGGACAGCGAGAAGTTCTTC. Translating it yields CASSFTRDSEKFF.

The chain uses TRBV29-1 and TRBJ2-3; unclear D gene. V shed 1 base and J shed 0 bases, with 14 bases lying between them. Per the germline V gene, CDR1 is SQVTM and CDR2 is ANQGSEA. CDR3 length: 16 amino acids. The CDR3 loop reads CSVEVRQTTSTDTQYF. CDR3 bases: TGCAGCGTTGAAGTCCGGCAGACGACTAGCACAGATACGCAGTATTTT.

This chain uses TRBV5-6 with TRBJ2-7; 7 bases match TRBD1. V shed 0 bases and J 10 bases; nucleotides not matched to a gene: 4. The germline V gene has CDR1 SGHDT and CDR2 YYEEEE. The CDR3 runs 12 residues. The CDR3, as DNA: TGTGCCAGCAGCTTGGTTGAGGGGGCCCAGTACTTC. Amino acids: CASSLVEGAQYF.

This clonotype was found a few times. The genes are TRBV9 and TRBJ2-1; D may be TRBD1 or TRBD2 (5 bases each). Between the trimmed V and J ends, which lost 3 bases and 5 bases, there was a span of 18 bases. The CDR3 is 16 amino acids. Per germline, CDR1 SGDLS and CDR2 YYNGEE. This CDR3 is CASSADGTPSHNEQFF. CDR3 bases: TGTGCCAGCAGCGCCGACGGGACCCCCAGTCACAATGAGCAGTTCTTC.

The rearrangement joins TRBV21-1 to TRBJ1-4; TRBD1 reflects the table's D call only, with no check against the DNA. TRBV21-1 is flagged as a pseudogene. This CDR3 has 13 residues. The CDR3 nucleotides read TGTGCCAGCTACCGACAGGGGCCTGAAAAACTGTTTTTT. Amino acid sequence: CASYRQGPEKLFF.

This clonotype was seen a single time. The V and J genes are TRBV7-3 and TRBJ2-1; 12 positions match TRBD2. The CDR3 runs to 14 residues. The V gene end was trimmed by 8 bases and the J gene end by 7 bases; junction bases not matched to a gene: 6. Per the germline V gene, CDR1 is SGHTA and CDR2 is FQGTGA. This chain's CDR3 is CASATSGGFNEQFF. The CDR3 DNA sequence: TGTGCCAGCGCCACTAGCGGGGGGTTTAATGAGCAGTTCTTC.

The chain is built from TRBV2 and TRBJ1-6, with a possible D match to TRBD1 (6 bases). Germline CDR1 SNHLY, CDR2 FYNNEI. V shed 10 bases and J shed 7 bases, with 17 bases lying between them. This CDR3 contains 14 residues. The DNA of the CDR3 is TGTGCCAAGAAACAGGGAGGAGAGAATTCACCCCTCCACTTT. Its translation: CAKKQGGENSPLHF. Full variable domain (rest looked up from reference TRBV2 and TRBJ1-6): EPEVTQTPSHQVTQMGQEVILRCVPISNHLYFYWYRQILGQKVEFLVSFYNNEISEKSEIFDDQFSVERPDGSNFTLKIRSTKLEDSAMYFCAKKQGGENSPLHFGNGTRLTVT.

The genes are TRBV28 and TRBJ1-5; 8 positions agree with TRBD1. The germline V gene encodes CDR1 MDHEN and CDR2 SYDVKM. The length of the CDR3 is 15 residues. J gave up 8 bases and V 8 bases, and 14 bases lay outside the gene matches. The CDR3 sequence: CASGGGQGADEPQHF. The CDR3 DNA sequence: TGTGCCAGCGGAGGTGGGCAGGGGGCTGACGAGCCCCAGCATTTT.

This clonotype was found once. The chain is built from TRBV20-1 and TRBJ1-5; 11 nucleotides line up with TRBD1. The germline CDR1 and CDR2 sequences are DFQATT and SNEGSKA (reference sequence). There are 14 residues in the CDR3. The J segment lost 2 bases and the V segment lost 3 bases, leaving 0 bases of the junction unmatched. The CDR3, as DNA: TGCAGTGCTAGGGACAGGGGGCGCAATCAGCCCCAGCATTTT. Its protein is CSARDRGRNQPQHF.

The table lists this clonotype with a few counts. V gene TRBV2 combines with J gene TRBJ1-4; TRBD1 agrees at 7 bases. Germline V CDR1 and CDR2: SNHLY, FYNNEI. The CDR3 spans 15 residues. With 0 bases clipped from V and 4 bases from J, the junction kept 2 bases outside the gene matches. The CDR3 DNA reads as TGTGCCAGCAGTGAAGCTGGGACAGTTAATGAAAAACTGTTTTTT. Its translation is CASSEAGTVNEKLFF.

This clonotype was counted at least ten times. This chain connects TRBV14 to TRBJ1-2; D not resolved. The length of the CDR3 is 11 residues. Between the trimmed V and J ends, which lost 3 bases and 4 bases, there was a span of 3 bases. Germline values: CDR1 SGHDN, CDR2 FVKESK. The CDR3 DNA sequence: TGTGCCAGCAGCCACGGCTATGGCTACACCTTC. Translating it yields CASSHGYGYTF. Complete variable domain (other parts from reference TRBV14 and TRBJ1-2): EAGVTQFPSHSVIEKGQTVTLRCDPISGHDNLYWYRRVMGKEIKFLLHFVKESKQDESGMPNNRFLAERTGGTYSTLKVQPAELEDSGVYFCASSHGYGYTFGSGTRLTVV.

About this clonotype itself: Compared with germline, one end of the junction differs, possibly owing to a read error. CDR3 protein: CVSSQTSGGTDTQYF. The CDR3 region has the DNA TGTGTCAGCAGCCAGACTAGCGGGGGCACAGATACGCAGTATTTT. This chain joins TRBV12-3 or TRBV12-4 and TRBJ2-3; 11 positions match TRBD2. The CDR3 length is 15 residues.